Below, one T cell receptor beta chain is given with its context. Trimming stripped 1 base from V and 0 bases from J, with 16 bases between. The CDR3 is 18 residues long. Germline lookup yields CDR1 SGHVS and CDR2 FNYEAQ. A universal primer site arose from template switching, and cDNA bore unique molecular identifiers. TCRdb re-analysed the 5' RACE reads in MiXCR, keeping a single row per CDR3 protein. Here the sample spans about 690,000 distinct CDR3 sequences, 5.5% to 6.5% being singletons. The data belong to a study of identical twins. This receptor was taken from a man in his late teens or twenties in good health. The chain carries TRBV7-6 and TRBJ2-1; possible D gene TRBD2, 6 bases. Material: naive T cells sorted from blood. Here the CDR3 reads CASSLVPIAAGSYNEQFF. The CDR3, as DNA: TGTGCCAGCAGCTTAGTACCCATAGCGGCGGGCTCCTACAATGAGCAGTTCTTC.